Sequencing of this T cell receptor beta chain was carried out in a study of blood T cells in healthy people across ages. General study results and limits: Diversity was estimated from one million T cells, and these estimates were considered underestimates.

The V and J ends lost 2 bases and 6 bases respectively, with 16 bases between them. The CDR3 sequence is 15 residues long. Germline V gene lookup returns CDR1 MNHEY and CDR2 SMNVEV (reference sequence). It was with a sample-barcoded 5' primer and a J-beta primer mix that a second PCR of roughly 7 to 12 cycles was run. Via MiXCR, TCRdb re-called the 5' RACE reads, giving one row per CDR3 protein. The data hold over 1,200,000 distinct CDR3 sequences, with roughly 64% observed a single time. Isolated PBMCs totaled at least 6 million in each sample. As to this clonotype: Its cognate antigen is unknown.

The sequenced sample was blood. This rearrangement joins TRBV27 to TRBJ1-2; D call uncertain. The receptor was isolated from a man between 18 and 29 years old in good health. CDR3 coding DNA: TGTGCCAGCAGTTTAAGGGAAGGGAAGTTTGATGGCTACACCTTC. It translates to CASSLREGKFDGYTF.